Listed here are 28 T cell receptor beta chains from one sample, sequenced in a study of brain T cells in children with intractable seizures. Clones were read by immunoSEQ multiplex PCR, and TCRdb kept only the in-frame ones, dropping some. The repertoire includes 95,000 to 120,000 clones, 94% of them detected once, and under 4.5% sits in the top ten. Sample: peripheral blood, taken at surgery. Receptors were obtained from a boy in the first two years of life with hemimegalencephaly and intractable seizures.

The chain links TRBV30 to TRBJ1-1; D gene uncertain. V gave up 2 bases and J gave up 1 base, with 8 bases separating them. The germline CDR1 and CDR2 sequences are GTSNPN and SVGIG (reference sequence). The CDR3 contains 13 residues. CDR3 residues: CAWSSSPNTEAFF. CDR3 sequence (DNA): TGTGCCTGGAGTTCTTCTCCGAACACTGAAGCTTTCTTT.

This clone was seen once. This rearrangement joins TRBV6-6 to TRBJ1-6; the match to TRBD1 covers 8 bases. J gave up 6 bases and V 2 bases, and 0 bases lay outside the gene matches. The length of the CDR3 is 14 residues. Germline lookup yields CDR1 MNHNY and CDR2 SVGAGI (reference sequence). The CDR3 DNA sequence: TGTGCCAGCAGTTACGGACAGGGTAATTCACCCCTCCACTTT. It codes for CASSYGQGNSPLHF.

The chain combines TRBV5-1 with TRBJ2-3; D perhaps matches TRBD1 (6 bases). The CDR3 is made up of 14 amino acids. The germline V and J ends were trimmed by 3 bases and 1 base, with 9 bases remaining between them. Germline V gene sequence: CDR1 SGHRS, CDR2 YFSETQ. CDR3 loop: CASSSRTGTDTQYF. The CDR3 bases are TGCGCCAGCAGCTCACGGACAGGCACAGATACGCAGTATTTT.

This chain links TRBV4-2 with TRBJ1-5; possibly TRBD1 for D (5 bases). Between the trimmed V and J ends, which lost 0 bases and 5 bases, there was a span of 5 bases. CDR3 size: 13 residues. Per the germline V gene, CDR1 is LGHNA and CDR2 is YNFKEQ. Here the CDR3 DNA reads TGTGCCAGCAGCCAAGAGGGGGATCAGCCCCAGCATTTT. It yields the protein CASSQEGDQPQHF.

The chain combines TRBV4-1 with TRBJ2-7; 10 bases are shared with TRBD1. Germline V gene lookup returns CDR1 MGHRA and CDR2 YSYEKL. This CDR3 has 14 amino acids. V shed 4 bases, J shed 2 bases, and the junction held 2 bases outside the gene matches. CDR3 sequence reads: CASSRDRGPYEQYF. The CDR3 region has the DNA TGCGCCAGCAGCCGAGACAGGGGGCCCTACGAGCAGTACTTC.

CDR3 residues: CASTWGSGINYGYTF. Here the CDR3 DNA reads TGTGCCAGCACCTGGGGATCGGGGATAAACTATGGCTACACCTTC. The chain employs TRBV28 and TRBJ1-2; D is ambiguous. Germline assignment: CDR1 MDHEN and CDR2 SYDVKM. The CDR3 runs to 15 residues. The V end lost 7 bases, the J end lost 2 bases, and 17 bases lay between the germline ends.

The chain couples TRBV14 to TRBJ2-7, with 8 bases identical to TRBD2. The CDR3 totals 13 residues. Germline V gene lookup returns CDR1 SGHDN and CDR2 FVKESK. V lost 0 bases, J lost 6 bases, and 1 base stayed unmatched. This chain's CDR3 is CASSQEAGGEQYF. The CDR3 DNA sequence: TGTGCCAGCAGCCAAGAGGCGGGAGGCGAGCAGTACTTC. The full variable domain, in which reference TRBV14 and TRBJ2-7 provide the parts outside the CDR3, is EAGVTQFPSHSVIEKGQTVTLRCDPISGHDNLYWYRRVMGKEIKFLLHFVKESKQDESGMPNNRFLAERTGGTYSTLKVQPAELEDSGVYFCASSQEAGGEQYFGPGTRLTVT.

This sequence joins TRBV9 and TRBJ2-7, with TRBD2 identical over 8 bases. The germline gives CDR1 SGDLS, CDR2 YYNGEE. The CDR3 spans 17 residues. J was trimmed by 2 bases and V by 4 bases; bases with no gene match: 14. CDR3 sequence reads: CASSTHLGLAGTYEQYF. The CDR3 DNA is TGTGCCAGCAGCACTCACTTGGGGCTAGCGGGTACCTACGAGCAGTACTTC.

The chain has TRBV9 and TRBJ2-1; 7 nucleotides match TRBD2. The CDR3 spans 16 residues. V shed 0 bases, J shed 3 bases, and the junction held 6 bases outside the gene matches. CDR1 SGDLS and CDR2 YYNGEE come from the germline V gene. The CDR3 is CASSVGSGMGYNEQFF. The DNA for the CDR3 is TGTGCCAGCAGCGTAGGAAGCGGGATGGGCTACAATGAGCAGTTCTTC.

V gene TRBV5-4 combines with J gene TRBJ2-3, with TRBD2 matching 10 bases. The germline V gene has CDR1 SGHNT and CDR2 YYREEE (reference sequence). The J segment lost 5 bases and the V segment lost 1 base, leaving 4 bases of the junction unmatched. The CDR3 loop spans 15 amino acids. The CDR3, as DNA: TGTGCCAGCAGCTTGCGGCTAGCGGGAGAAGATACGCAGTATTTT. It specifies CASSLRLAGEDTQYF. The variable domain in full, with the rest retrieved from reference TRBV5-4 and TRBJ2-3, is ETGVTQSPTHLIKTRGQQVTLRCSSQSGHNTVSWYQQALGQGPQFIFQYYREEENGRGNFPPRFSGLQFPNYSSELNVNALELDDSALYLCASSLRLAGEDTQYFGPGTRLTVL.

The genes are TRBV27 and TRBJ2-3; D is unresolved. CDR3 length: 12 residues. From germline, CDR1 is MNHEY and CDR2 SMNVEV (reference sequence). Trimming took 2 bases from V and 5 from J, leaving 5 bases between them. The CDR3 region is CASSLREDTQYF. In nucleotides, the CDR3 is TGTGCCAGCAGTTTAAGGGAAGATACGCAGTATTTT.

The chain has TRBV5-4 and TRBJ2-3, with 10 bases lining up with TRBD2. Unmatched junction bases numbered 11, after V lost 7 bases and J lost 3 bases. Germline V lookup: CDR1 SGHNT, CDR2 YYREEE (reference sequence). The CDR3 extends over 16 amino acids. CDR3 DNA sequence: TGTGCCAGCGGCCTCGGGACTAGCGTCCGGACAGATACGCAGTATTTT. Amino acids: CASGLGTSVRTDTQYF.

This rearrangement joins TRBV10-3 to TRBJ1-6; a possible D gene is TRBD1 (5 bases). There are 13 residues in the CDR3. V lost 6 bases to trimming and J lost 5 bases, with 8 bases between them. Germline V lookup: CDR1 ENHRY, CDR2 SYGVKD. This CDR3 is CAIRDKNNSPLHF. The CDR3 bases are TGTGCCATCAGGGACAAAAATAATTCACCCCTCCACTTT.

The V call is TRBV5-1, the J call TRBJ2-1; TRBD2 matches at 12 bases. Per the germline V gene, CDR1 is SGHRS and CDR2 is YFSETQ. Trimming removed 4 bases from V and 9 bases from J; junction bases left unmatched: 5. CDR3 length: 14 amino acids. For the CDR3, the DNA is TGCGCCAGCAGCGAAACTAGCGGGAGGACTGAGCAGTTCTTC. This translates into CASSETSGRTEQFF.

The chain links TRBV7-9 to TRBJ2-7; D might be TRBD1 or TRBD2, each matching 5 bases. From germline, CDR1 is SEHNR and CDR2 FQNEAQ (reference sequence). Trimming took 5 bases from V and 2 from J, leaving 13 bases between them. This CDR3 comprises 14 residues. CDR3 region: CASSRGTATYEQYF. Here the CDR3 DNA reads TGTGCCAGCAGCCGTGGGACGGCCACCTACGAGCAGTACTTC.

The rearrangement joins TRBV9 to TRBJ2-1, with D possibly matching TRBD1 (5 bases). The CDR3 is 17 amino acids. CDR1 SGDLS and CDR2 YYNGEE come from the germline V gene. Trimming removed 1 base at V and 4 bases at J, with 18 bases between. CDR3 protein: CASSVRLGAPRYNEQFF. CDR3 nucleotide sequence: TGTGCCAGCAGCGTAAGATTAGGGGCACCAAGGTACAATGAGCAGTTCTTC.

The sample holds one count of this clone. The chain links TRBV11-2 to TRBJ2-6; D unresolved. With 2 bases removed from V and 0 bases from J, the gap between germline ends came to 17 bases. CDR1 is SGHAT and CDR2 is FQNNGV in the germline V gene. CDR3 length: 19 residues. DNA for the CDR3: TGTGCCAGCAGCTTATTTGTGGCTCAAGGGCTCTCTGGGGCCAACGTCCTGACTTTC. Its protein product is CASSLFVAQGLSGANVLTF.

Written as DNA, the CDR3 is TGTGCCAGCAGCGCAACGGACAGGGCTAGCACAGATACGCAGTATTTT. Its protein product is CASSATDRASTDTQYF. The chain uses TRBV11-3 and TRBJ2-3, with 8 nucleotides matching TRBD1. The CDR3 spans 16 residues. V was clipped by 5 bases and J by 0 bases; unmatched bases: 7. The germline gives CDR1 SGHNT, CDR2 YENEEA.

The chain links TRBV28 to TRBJ2-2, with 8 positions matching TRBD2. Germline V gene lookup returns CDR1 MDHEN and CDR2 SYDVKM. The CDR3 runs to 17 residues. V was pared by 1 base and J by 0 bases, with 4 bases of the junction left unmatched. CDR3 sequence reads: CASSLSGLASNTGELFF. Here the CDR3 DNA reads TGTGCCAGCAGTTTATCAGGACTAGCTTCGAACACCGGGGAGCTGTTTTTT. The variable domain in full, completed from reference TRBV28 and TRBJ2-2, reads DVKVTQSSRYLVKRTGEKVFLECVQDMDHENMFWYRQDPGLGLRLIYFSYDVKMKEKGDIPEGYSVSREKKERFSLILESASTNQTSMYLCASSLSGLASNTGELFFGEGSRLTVL.

The chain joins TRBV28 to TRBJ1-1; D may be TRBD1 (5 bases). Germline CDR1 reads MDHEN; CDR2 reads SYDVKM. The CDR3 covers 13 residues. The V end lost 2 bases, the J end lost 9 bases, and 13 bases lay between the germline ends. The CDR3 sequence: CASSLGTEPQAFF. The CDR3 DNA reads TGTGCCAGCAGTTTAGGGACGGAACCCCAAGCTTTCTTT. Filled out from reference TRBV28 and TRBJ1-1, the complete variable domain reads DVKVTQSSRYLVKRTGEKVFLECVQDMDHENMFWYRQDPGLGLRLIYFSYDVKMKEKGDIPEGYSVSREKKERFSLILESASTNQTSMYLCASSLGTEPQAFFGQGTRLTVV.

Written as DNA, the CDR3 is TGTGCCAGCAGCTTAGGGGTAGCCGGCCAAGAGACCCAGTACTTC. This encodes CASSLGVAGQETQYF. The gene calls are TRBV11-2 and TRBJ2-5; D not resolved. The germline V gene has CDR1 SGHAT and CDR2 FQNNGV. This CDR3 is built from 15 residues. Deletions cut 1 base from V and 1 base from J, with 10 bases between.

The V call is TRBV30, the J call TRBJ1-2; 8 bases are shared with TRBD1. Germline V CDR1 and CDR2: GTSNPN, SVGIG (reference sequence). The CDR3 totals 12 residues. Trimming cost V 2 bases and J 8 bases; bases outside gene matches: 4. CDR3 in amino acids: CAWSQGAKGYTF. The CDR3 region has the DNA TGTGCCTGGAGTCAGGGGGCGAAGGGCTACACCTTC.

The chain recombines TRBV28 with TRBJ2-7; D uncertain. V lost 10 bases and J 3 bases, leaving 7 bases between the germline ends. The germline V gene has CDR1 MDHEN and CDR2 SYDVKM. The length of the CDR3 is 10 residues. In DNA form, the CDR3 reads TGTGCCACCTCAGGCTACGAGCAGTACTTC. It codes for CATSGYEQYF.

The V call is TRBV11-2, the J call TRBJ2-1; TRBD2 matches 7 bases. The V gene's germline CDR1 is SGHAT and CDR2 FQNNGV. The CDR3 consists of 15 residues. J was trimmed by 9 bases and V by 1 base; bases with no gene match: 9. The CDR3: CASSLVGGRASEQFF. CDR3 nucleotide sequence: TGTGCCAGCAGCTTAGTTGGGGGGAGGGCCTCTGAGCAGTTCTTC.

The V call is TRBV21-1, the J call TRBJ2-3; the DNA was not compared with TRBD2, the D call given in the table. TRBV21-1 is flagged as a pseudogene. The CDR3 has 14 amino acids. The CDR3 sequence is CASRDLKETDTQYF. As DNA, the CDR3 is TGTGCCAGCAGGGACTTGAAGGAGACAGATACGCAGTATTTT.

The CDR3 protein is CASSLAGGPSGELFF. CDR3 DNA: TGCGCCAGCAGCTTGGCGGGAGGGCCCTCCGGGGAGCTGTTTTTT. The chain employs TRBV5-1 and TRBJ2-2; 8 bases are a match to TRBD2. Germline-derived CDR1 and CDR2 are SGHRS and YFSETQ. This CDR3 comprises 15 residues. V trimming: 0 bases; J trimming: 6 bases; junction bases outside the gene matches: 4.

The genes are TRBV3-1 (or the pseudogene TRBV3-2) and TRBJ2-7; perhaps TRBD2 as D (5 bases). Deletions cut 6 bases from V and 7 bases from J, with 19 bases between. CDR3 length: 14 residues. Per germline, CDR1 LGHDT and CDR2 YNNKEL (reference sequence). The CDR3 bases are TGTGCCAGCAGAAAAGAACACTCGCGGGTGGAGCAGTACTTC. Amino acids: CASRKEHSRVEQYF.

The chain recombines TRBV5-1 with TRBJ1-1; 10 bases match TRBD1. The CDR3 loop spans 15 amino acids. The V and J ends lost 4 bases and 3 bases, in that order; junction bases with no gene match: 6. Germline CDR1 SGHRS, CDR2 YFSETQ. The DNA for the CDR3 is TGCGCCAGCAGCCCCCTGGGACAGGGGTACACTGAAGCTTTCTTT. Protein sequence: CASSPLGQGYTEAFF. The full variable domain, in which reference TRBV5-1 and TRBJ1-1 provide the parts outside the CDR3, is KAGVTQTPRYLIKTRGQQVTLSCSPISGHRSVSWYQQTPGQGLQFLFEYFSETQRNKGNFPGRFSGRQFSNSRSEMNVSTLELGDSALYLCASSPLGQGYTEAFFGQGTRLTVV.